This T cell receptor beta chain derives from a study of cytomegalovirus exposure and HLA in healthy donors. Whole-study findings and limits: Earlier analysis yielded a pattern in which most TCR beta V segments were productive about 90% or about 30% of the time. Researchers had no immune exposure information except CMV serostatus available. TCR beta chain V- and J-gene trimming was linked, in a later analysis, to a missense variant in DCLRE1C.

This clone was recorded a few times. Its antigen is unknown. PCR employed 60 Vbeta and 13 Jbeta primers. The repertoire was sequenced with immunoSEQ multiplex PCR; TCRdb's copy has only in-frame clones and lacks some. This sample yields some 190,000 clones, of which over 60% are seen a single time; about 4.6% belongs to the top ten. The receptor was derived from a man aged 25-45 years in good health and CMV-seropositive. The specimen was PBMCs.

This CDR3 is CAISGASGRTGELFF. CDR3 nucleotides: TGTGCCATCAGTGGGGCTAGCGGGAGGACCGGGGAGCTGTTTTTT. The rearrangement links TRBV10-3 to TRBJ2-2; 11 bases are a match to TRBD2. Trimming took 4 bases from V and 5 from J; bases not matched to a gene: 3. CDR1 is ENHRY, CDR2 SYGVKD, per germline. CDR3 length: 15 residues.